The 21 T cell receptor beta chains presented below share a single source sample, sequenced in a study of technical replicates of blood from a few donors. Clones were read by immunoSEQ multiplex PCR, and TCRdb kept only the in-frame ones, dropping some. Among just over 80,000 clones, around 94% were seen once, and the ten largest hold 0.35% to 0.45%. Material: T cells isolated from PBMCs. These receptors originate from a human donor in good health.

This chain links TRBV19 with TRBJ2-2, with D perhaps matching TRBD2 (6 bases). Germline values: CDR1 LNHDA, CDR2 SQIVND (reference sequence). The CDR3 extends over 19 amino acids. With 4 bases removed from V and 1 base from J, the gap between germline ends came to 22 bases. CDR3: CASSTRGLRPTRNTGELFF. CDR3 coding DNA: TGTGCCAGTAGTACAAGGGGACTCCGACCAACTAGGAACACCGGGGAGCTGTTTTTT.

The chain recombines TRBV5-4 with TRBJ2-2, with 9 bases identical to TRBD1. Losses at the gene ends were 4 bases for V and 5 bases for J; bases not matched to a gene: 0. The CDR3 extends over 13 amino acids. Germline V gene lookup returns CDR1 SGHNT and CDR2 YYREEE (reference sequence). The chain's CDR3 is CASSGTGTGELFF. The DNA for the CDR3 is TGTGCCAGCAGCGGGACAGGGACCGGGGAGCTGTTTTTT.

The rearrangement uses TRBV4-1 and TRBJ2-7, with 10 bases lining up with TRBD1. CDR1 and CDR2 from the germline V gene are MGHRA and YSYEKL. V trimming: 1 base; J trimming: 3 bases; junction bases outside the gene matches: 6. The CDR3 consists of 16 residues. The DNA of the CDR3 is TGCGCCAGCAGCCAAGCCGGGACAGGGGTTAACTACGAGCAGTACTTC. Its translation: CASSQAGTGVNYEQYF.

This chain joins TRBV11-1 and TRBJ2-1, with 7 bases lining up with TRBD2. The germline V gene encodes CDR1 SGHAT and CDR2 FQDESV (reference sequence). Losses at the gene ends were 8 bases for V and 4 bases for J; bases not matched to a gene: 11. This CDR3 has 15 amino acids. The CDR3 loop is CASATAGESYNEQFF. Written as DNA, the CDR3 is TGTGCCAGCGCGACGGCGGGAGAATCTTACAATGAGCAGTTCTTC.

The chain couples TRBV19 to TRBJ1-4, with D tentatively TRBD1 (6 bases). CDR1 LNHDA and CDR2 SQIVND come from the germline V gene (reference sequence). V shed 3 bases and J shed 5 bases, with 7 bases lying between them. The CDR3 covers 13 residues. CDR3 DNA: TGTGCCAGTAGTATGGGGGCAAATGAAAAACTGTTTTTT. The encoded protein is CASSMGANEKLFF.

The J gene is TRBJ2-5, the V gene TRBV19, with a tentative D call TRBD1 (6 bases). Trimming took 2 bases from V and 5 from J, leaving 18 bases between them. This CDR3 is built from 16 residues. Germline values: CDR1 LNHDA, CDR2 SQIVND (reference sequence). In nucleotides, the CDR3 is TGTGCCAGTAGTATATACCTCGTGGTGAGGGGGGAGACCCAGTACTTC. As protein: CASSIYLVVRGETQYF.

The rearrangement joins TRBV6-5 to TRBJ1-1; possible D gene TRBD1, 6 bases. This CDR3 has 13 amino acids. Germline V lookup: CDR1 MNHEY, CDR2 SVGAGI. Trimming cost V 6 bases and J 4 bases, with 12 bases left between them. CDR3 sequence (DNA): TGTGCCAGCAGCCTCAGGGGTAGCACTGAAGCTTTCTTT. This encodes CASSLRGSTEAFF.

The CDR3 is CASGSGTYNEQFF. The CDR3 DNA follows: TGTGCCAGCGGTAGCGGCACCTACAATGAGCAGTTCTTC. This rearrangement joins TRBV27 to TRBJ2-1; the D gene is possibly TRBD2 (6 bases). The CDR3 is 13 residues long. Germline V gene sequence: CDR1 MNHEY, CDR2 SMNVEV (reference sequence). Trimming stripped 8 bases from V and 2 bases from J, with 10 bases between.

The rearrangement links TRBV6-1 to TRBJ1-1; 9 bases agree with TRBD1. Germline trimming cut 10 bases from V and 4 bases from J; bases unmatched to any gene: 7. The germline V gene encodes CDR1 MNHNS and CDR2 SASEGT. CDR3 length: 13 amino acids. The CDR3 bases are TGTGCCACCACAGGGGGCTCGGGCACTGAAGCTTTCTTT. Translating gives CATTGGSGTEAFF.

This clone was seen just once. The V call is TRBV10-3, the J call TRBJ2-1; D might be TRBD2 (5 bases). V was clipped by 3 bases and J by 0 bases, with 6 bases between them. CDR3 length equals 14 residues. The V gene's germline CDR1 is ENHRY and CDR2 SYGVKD. In nucleotides, the CDR3 is TGTGCCATCAGTGAAGGACTCTCCTACAATGAGCAGTTCTTC. Encoded protein: CAISEGLSYNEQFF.

The chain employs TRBV29-1 and TRBJ2-1; 9 bases fit TRBD2. The CDR3 runs to 15 residues. Germline values: CDR1 SQVTM, CDR2 ANQGSEA. J gave up 6 bases and V 6 bases, and 12 bases lay outside the gene matches. The CDR3: CSVPMAGGLRNEQFF. The CDR3 DNA sequence: TGCAGCGTGCCGATGGCGGGAGGGCTCCGCAATGAGCAGTTCTTC.

This chain connects TRBV4-1 to TRBJ2-7, with D perhaps matching TRBD2 (6 bases). From germline, CDR1 is MGHRA and CDR2 YSYEKL. V lost 4 bases to trimming and J lost 2 bases, with 12 bases between them. The CDR3 contains 14 residues. CDR3 sequence: CASSLNGRTYEQYF. CDR3 nucleotides: TGCGCCAGCAGCCTTAACGGGAGAACCTACGAGCAGTACTTC.

This chain joins TRBV2 and TRBJ1-4; D remains unclear. Per germline, CDR1 SNHLY and CDR2 FYNNEI. V gave up 5 bases and J gave up 3 bases, with 13 bases separating them. The CDR3 length is 15 residues. CDR3 bases: TGTGCCAGCAGTTCTGACGGACTATCTAATGAAAAACTGTTTTTT. Translating gives CASSSDGLSNEKLFF.

The chain employs TRBV28 and TRBJ1-4; TRBD1 matches at 8 bases. V dropped 4 bases and J dropped 2; count of bases not matched to a gene: 3. The CDR3 spans 15 residues. Germline-derived CDR1 and CDR2 are MDHEN and SYDVKM. The CDR3 loop reads CASSSQGATNEKLFF. Here the CDR3 DNA reads TGTGCCAGCAGTTCTCAGGGGGCTACTAATGAAAAACTGTTTTTT.

The chain links TRBV27 to TRBJ1-2, with 8 bases lining up with TRBD1. With V trimmed by 8 bases and J by 4 bases, 6 bases remained unmatched. This CDR3 has 13 amino acids. Germline V lookup: CDR1 MNHEY, CDR2 SMNVEV (reference sequence). CDR3 DNA sequence: TGTGCCAGCGCTAGAGACAGGGGCTATGGCTACACCTTC. It translates to CASARDRGYGYTF.

This clone was recorded only once. The J gene is TRBJ2-5, the V gene TRBV5-1; 8 bases align to TRBD2. Germline-derived CDR1 and CDR2 are SGHRS and YFSETQ. After removal of 8 bases from V and 1 base from J, the junction contained 13 bases not matched to a gene. This CDR3 has 16 amino acids. Here the CDR3 DNA reads TGCGCCAGTCAGCGGCTGACCGGGAGGGCCCAAGAGACCCAGTACTTC. It yields the protein CASQRLTGRAQETQYF.

This clone was picked up a small number of times. The V and J genes are TRBV5-1 and TRBJ2-1, with 12 bases that match TRBD2. V gave up 0 bases and J gave up 12 bases; unmatched junction bases: 10. The CDR3 loop spans 16 amino acids. Germline V gives CDR1 SGHRS, CDR2 YFSETQ. The CDR3 nucleotides are TGCGCCAGCAGCTTGGCTTTGTCTAGCGGGAGGGATTGGCAGTTCTTC. It is translated as CASSLALSSGRDWQFF.

The chain uses TRBV27 and TRBJ2-7; 7 bases agree with TRBD2. After removal of 6 bases from V and 0 bases from J, the junction contained 8 bases not matched to a gene. Germline V gives CDR1 MNHEY, CDR2 SMNVEV (reference sequence). This CDR3 contains 15 residues. The CDR3 DNA reads as TGTGCCAGCAGCGCTAGCGGACTCAGCTCCTACGAGCAGTACTTC. Encoded protein: CASSASGLSSYEQYF.

The gene calls are TRBV28 and TRBJ1-4, with TRBD1 matching over 8 bases. The CDR3 contains 12 residues. V was pared by 8 bases and J by 5 bases, with 1 base of the junction left unmatched. Per the germline V gene, CDR1 is MDHEN and CDR2 is SYDVKM. Written as DNA, the CDR3 is TGTGCCAGCGGACAGGGAAATGAAAAACTGTTTTTT. The encoded protein is CASGQGNEKLFF.

V usage is TRBV7-2 and J usage is TRBJ2-5, with D uncertain. Trimming left V 4 bases short and J 2 bases short, with 11 bases between. This CDR3 has 14 residues. In germline, CDR1 is SGHTA, CDR2 FQGNSA. The CDR3 loop is CASSSGLTQETQYF. As DNA, the CDR3 is TGTGCCAGCAGCTCTGGTCTGACTCAAGAGACCCAGTACTTC.

The chain combines TRBV19 with TRBJ2-5, with 7 bases that match TRBD2. This CDR3 comprises 15 residues. Germline V lookup: CDR1 LNHDA, CDR2 SQIVND (reference sequence). J lost 5 bases, V lost 6 bases, and 12 bases had no gene match. Written as DNA, the CDR3 is TGTGCCAGTAGGGAGCGAGCGGGGCTCGGGGAGACCCAGTACTTC. Protein: CASRERAGLGETQYF.